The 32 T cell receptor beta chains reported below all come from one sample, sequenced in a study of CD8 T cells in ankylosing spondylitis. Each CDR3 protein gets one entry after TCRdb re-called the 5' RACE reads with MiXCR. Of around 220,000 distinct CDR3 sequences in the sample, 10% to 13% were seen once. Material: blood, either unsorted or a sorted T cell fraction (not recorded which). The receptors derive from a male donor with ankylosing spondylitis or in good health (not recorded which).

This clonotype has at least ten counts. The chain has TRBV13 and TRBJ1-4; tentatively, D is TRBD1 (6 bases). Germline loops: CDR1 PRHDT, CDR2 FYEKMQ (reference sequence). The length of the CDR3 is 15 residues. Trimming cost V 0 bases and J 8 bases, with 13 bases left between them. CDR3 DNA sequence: TGTGCCAGCAGCTTAGGGGGGGCCGCTCAGGAAAAACTGTTTTTT. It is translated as CASSLGGAAQEKLFF.

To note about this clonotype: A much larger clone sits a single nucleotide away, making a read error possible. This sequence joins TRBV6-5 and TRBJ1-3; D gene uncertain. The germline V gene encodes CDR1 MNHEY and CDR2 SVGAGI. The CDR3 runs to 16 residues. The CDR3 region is CASSFSRGVSGNNIYF. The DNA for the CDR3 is TGTGCCAGCAGCTTCTCGAGAGGAGTCTCTGGAAACAACATATATTTT.

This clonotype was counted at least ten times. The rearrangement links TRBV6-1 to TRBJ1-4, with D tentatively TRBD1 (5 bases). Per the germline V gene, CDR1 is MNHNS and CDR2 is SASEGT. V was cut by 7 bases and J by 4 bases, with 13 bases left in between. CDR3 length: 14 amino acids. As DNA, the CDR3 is TGTGCCAGCATCCCGGGACGGAGTAATGAAAAACTGTTTTTT. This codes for CASIPGRSNEKLFF.

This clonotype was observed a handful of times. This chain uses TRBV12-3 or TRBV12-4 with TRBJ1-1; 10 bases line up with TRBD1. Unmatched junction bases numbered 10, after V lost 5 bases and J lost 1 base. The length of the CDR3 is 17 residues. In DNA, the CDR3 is TGTGCCAGCAGTCCGGGACAGGGGCTCCCCTCGAACACTGAAGCTTTCTTT. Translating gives CASSPGQGLPSNTEAFF.

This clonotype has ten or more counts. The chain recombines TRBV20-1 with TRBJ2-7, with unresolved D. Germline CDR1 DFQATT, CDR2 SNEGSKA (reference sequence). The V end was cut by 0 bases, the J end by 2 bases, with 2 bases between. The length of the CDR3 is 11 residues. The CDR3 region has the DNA TGCAGTGCTAGAGAAACCTACGAGCAGTACTTC. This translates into CSARETYEQYF.

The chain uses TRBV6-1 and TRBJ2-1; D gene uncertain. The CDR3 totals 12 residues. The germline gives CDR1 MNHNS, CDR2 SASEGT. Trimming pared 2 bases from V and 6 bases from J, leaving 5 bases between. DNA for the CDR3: TGTGCCAGCAGTGAAAAGGGCAATGAGCAGTTCTTC. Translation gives CASSEKGNEQFF.

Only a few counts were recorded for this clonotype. The CDR3 nucleotides read TGTGCCAGCAGCCAGGCAGGGGGCTACGAGCAGTACTTC. Its protein product is CASSQAGGYEQYF. The chain carries TRBV3-1 and TRBJ2-7, with TRBD1 matching 7 bases. The ends lost 3 bases at V and 3 bases at J; junction bases unmatched: 2. The CDR3 length is 13 residues. Per the germline V gene, CDR1 is LGHDT and CDR2 is YNNKEL (reference sequence).

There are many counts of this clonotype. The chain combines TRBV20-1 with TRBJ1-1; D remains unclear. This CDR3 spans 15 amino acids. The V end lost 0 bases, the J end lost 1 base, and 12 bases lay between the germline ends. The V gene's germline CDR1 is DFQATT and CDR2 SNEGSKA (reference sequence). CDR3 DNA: TGCAGTGCTAGAGAGGAACTAACGGGGAACACTGAAGCTTTCTTT. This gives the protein CSAREELTGNTEAFF.

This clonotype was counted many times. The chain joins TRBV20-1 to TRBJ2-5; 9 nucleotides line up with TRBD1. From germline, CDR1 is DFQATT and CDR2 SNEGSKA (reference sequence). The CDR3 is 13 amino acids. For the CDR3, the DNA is TGCAGCGAACAGGGGGCCGTCCAAGAGACCCAGTACTTC. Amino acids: CSEQGAVQETQYF.

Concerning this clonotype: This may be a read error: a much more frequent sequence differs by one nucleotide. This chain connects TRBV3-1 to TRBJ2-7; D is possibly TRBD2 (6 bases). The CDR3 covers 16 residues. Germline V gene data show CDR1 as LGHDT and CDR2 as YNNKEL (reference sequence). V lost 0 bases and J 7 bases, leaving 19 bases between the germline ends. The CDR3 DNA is TGTGCCAGCAGCCAAGATCGCAGCTGGGGGGTTAAGGAGCAGTACTTC. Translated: CASSQDRSWGVKEQYF.

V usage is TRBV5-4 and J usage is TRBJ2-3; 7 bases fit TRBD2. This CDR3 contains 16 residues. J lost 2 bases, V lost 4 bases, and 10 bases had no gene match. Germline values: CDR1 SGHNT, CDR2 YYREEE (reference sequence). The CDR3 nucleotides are TGTGCCAGCAGCACCACCTCCCGGGGGGACACAGATACGCAGTATTTT. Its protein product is CASSTTSRGDTDTQYF.

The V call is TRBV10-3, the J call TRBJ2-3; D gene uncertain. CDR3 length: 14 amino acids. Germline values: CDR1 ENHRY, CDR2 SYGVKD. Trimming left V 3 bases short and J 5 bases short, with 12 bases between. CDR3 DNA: TGTGCCATCAGTGAAGAGGCCCCGGGAGATACGCAGTATTTT. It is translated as CAISEEAPGDTQYF.

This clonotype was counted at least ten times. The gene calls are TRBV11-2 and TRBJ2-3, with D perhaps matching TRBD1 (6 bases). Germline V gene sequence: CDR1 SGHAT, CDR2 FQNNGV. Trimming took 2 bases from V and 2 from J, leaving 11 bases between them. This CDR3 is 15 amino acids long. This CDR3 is CASSLWGRLTDTQYF. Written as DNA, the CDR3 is TGTGCCAGCAGCTTATGGGGGCGCCTCACAGATACGCAGTATTTT.

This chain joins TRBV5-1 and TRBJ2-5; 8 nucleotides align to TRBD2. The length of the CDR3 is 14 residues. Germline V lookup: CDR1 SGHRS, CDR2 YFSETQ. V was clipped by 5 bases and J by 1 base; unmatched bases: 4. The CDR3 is CASRSGGTQETQYF. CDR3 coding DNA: TGCGCCAGCAGGAGCGGGGGAACCCAAGAGACCCAGTACTTC.

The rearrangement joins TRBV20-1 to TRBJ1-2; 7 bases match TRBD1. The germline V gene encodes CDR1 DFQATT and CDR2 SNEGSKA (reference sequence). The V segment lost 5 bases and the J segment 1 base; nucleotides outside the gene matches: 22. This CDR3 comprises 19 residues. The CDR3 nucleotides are TGCAGTGCTCGGGGTTCGTTCGGGACAGAGCAACTAGATAACTATGGCTACACCTTC. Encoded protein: CSARGSFGTEQLDNYGYTF.

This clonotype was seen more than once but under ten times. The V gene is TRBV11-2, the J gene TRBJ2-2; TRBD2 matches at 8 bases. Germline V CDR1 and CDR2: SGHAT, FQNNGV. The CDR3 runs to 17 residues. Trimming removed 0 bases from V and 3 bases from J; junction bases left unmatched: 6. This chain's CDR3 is CASSLDGPGGYTGELFF. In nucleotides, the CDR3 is TGTGCCAGCAGCTTAGATGGGCCGGGGGGGTACACCGGGGAGCTGTTTTTT.

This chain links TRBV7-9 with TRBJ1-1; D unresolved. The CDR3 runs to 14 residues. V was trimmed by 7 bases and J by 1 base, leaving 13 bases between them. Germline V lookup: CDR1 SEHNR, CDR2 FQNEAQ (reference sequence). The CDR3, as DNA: TGTGCCAGCACCGCAAGGGAGGGGAACACTGAAGCTTTCTTT. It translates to CASTAREGNTEAFF.

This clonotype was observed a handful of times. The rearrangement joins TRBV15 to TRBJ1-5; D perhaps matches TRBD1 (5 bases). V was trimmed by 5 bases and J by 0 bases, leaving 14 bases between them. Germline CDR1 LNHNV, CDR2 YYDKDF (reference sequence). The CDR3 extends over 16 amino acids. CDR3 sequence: CATSGLLGGSNQPQHF. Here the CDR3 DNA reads TGTGCCACCAGCGGACTTTTGGGGGGTAGCAATCAGCCCCAGCATTTT.

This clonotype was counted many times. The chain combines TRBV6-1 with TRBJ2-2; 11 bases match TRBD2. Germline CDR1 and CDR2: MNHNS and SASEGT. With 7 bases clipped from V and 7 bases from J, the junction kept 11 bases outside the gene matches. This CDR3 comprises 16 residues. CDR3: CASMILSGGAVGELFF. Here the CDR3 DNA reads TGTGCCAGCATGATCCTTAGCGGGGGGGCGGTCGGGGAGCTGTTTTTT.

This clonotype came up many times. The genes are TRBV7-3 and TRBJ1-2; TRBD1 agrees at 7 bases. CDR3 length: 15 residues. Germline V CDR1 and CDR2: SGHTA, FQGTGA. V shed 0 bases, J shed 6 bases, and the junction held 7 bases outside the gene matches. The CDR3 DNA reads TGTGCCAGCAGCTTAACGTCGGCGACAGGGAATGGCTACACCTTC. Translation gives CASSLTSATGNGYTF. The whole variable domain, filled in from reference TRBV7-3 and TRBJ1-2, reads GAGVSQTPSNKVTEKGKYVELRCDPISGHTALYWYRQSLGQGPEFLIYFQGTGAADDSGLPNDRFFAVRPEGSVSTLKIQRTERGDSAVYLCASSLTSATGNGYTFGSGTRLTVV.

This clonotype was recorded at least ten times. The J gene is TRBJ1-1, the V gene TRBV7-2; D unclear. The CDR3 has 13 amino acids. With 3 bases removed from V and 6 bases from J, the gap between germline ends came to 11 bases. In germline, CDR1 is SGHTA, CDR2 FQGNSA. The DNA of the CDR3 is TGTGCCAGCAGCTTTAGGTCTCTTTCTGAAGCTTTCTTT. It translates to CASSFRSLSEAFF.

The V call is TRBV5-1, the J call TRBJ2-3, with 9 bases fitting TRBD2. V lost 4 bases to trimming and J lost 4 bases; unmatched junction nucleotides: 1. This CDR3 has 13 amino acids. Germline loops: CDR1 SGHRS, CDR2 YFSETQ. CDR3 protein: CASSRGGADTQYF. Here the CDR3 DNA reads TGCGCCAGCAGCCGCGGGGGGGCAGATACGCAGTATTTT.

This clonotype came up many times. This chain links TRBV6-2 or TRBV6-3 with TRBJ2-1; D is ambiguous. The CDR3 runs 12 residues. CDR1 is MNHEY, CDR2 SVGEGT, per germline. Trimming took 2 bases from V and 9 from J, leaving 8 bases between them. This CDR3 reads CASSYGWLEQFF. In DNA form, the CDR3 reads TGTGCCAGCAGTTACGGTTGGCTTGAGCAGTTCTTC.

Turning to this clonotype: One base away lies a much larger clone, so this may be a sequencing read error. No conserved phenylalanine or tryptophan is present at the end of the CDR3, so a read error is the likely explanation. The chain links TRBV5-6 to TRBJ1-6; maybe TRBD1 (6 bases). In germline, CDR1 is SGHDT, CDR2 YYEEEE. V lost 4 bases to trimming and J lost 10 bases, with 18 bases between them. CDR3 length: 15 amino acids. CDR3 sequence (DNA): TGTGCCAGCAGCGTACCGGGACAAGGGATCTCACCCCTCCACTCT. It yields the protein CASSVPGQGISPLHS.

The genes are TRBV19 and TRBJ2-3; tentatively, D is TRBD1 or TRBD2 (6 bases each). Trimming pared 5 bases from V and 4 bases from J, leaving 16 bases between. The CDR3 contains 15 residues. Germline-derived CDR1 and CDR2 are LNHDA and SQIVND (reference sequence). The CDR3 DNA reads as TGTGCCAGTAGTTCGATCTGGGGGGCCCCAGATACGCAGTATTTT. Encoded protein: CASSSIWGAPDTQYF. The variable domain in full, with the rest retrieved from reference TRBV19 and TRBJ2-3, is DGGITQSPKYLFRKEGQNVTLSCEQNLNHDAMYWYRQDPGQGLRLIYYSQIVNDFQKGDIAEGYSVSREKKESFPLTVTSAQKNPTAFYLCASSSIWGAPDTQYFGPGTRLTVL.

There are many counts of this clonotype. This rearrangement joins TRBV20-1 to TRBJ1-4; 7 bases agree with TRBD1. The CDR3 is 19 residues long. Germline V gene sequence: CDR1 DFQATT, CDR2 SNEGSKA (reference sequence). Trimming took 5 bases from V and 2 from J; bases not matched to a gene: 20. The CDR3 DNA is TGCAGTGCTCGTCCCGGCGGGACAGCTCTAGTGTCGACTAATGAAAAACTGTTTTTT. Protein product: CSARPGGTALVSTNEKLFF.

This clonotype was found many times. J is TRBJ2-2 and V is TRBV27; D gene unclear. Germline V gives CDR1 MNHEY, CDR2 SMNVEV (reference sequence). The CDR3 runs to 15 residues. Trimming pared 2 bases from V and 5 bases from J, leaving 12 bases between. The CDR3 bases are TGTGCCAGCAGTTTAAGGTCGTCGAGAACCGGGGAGCTGTTTTTT. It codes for CASSLRSSRTGELFF.

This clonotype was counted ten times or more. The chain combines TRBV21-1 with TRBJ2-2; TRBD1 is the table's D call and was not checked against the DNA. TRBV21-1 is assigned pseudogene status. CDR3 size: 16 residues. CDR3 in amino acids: CASSKAGTGEHGELFF. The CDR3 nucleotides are TGTGCCAGCAGCAAAGCCGGGACAGGGGAACACGGGGAGCTGTTTTTT.

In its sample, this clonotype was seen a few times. The CDR3 sequence: CSARSRTSGITGELFF. The DNA of the CDR3 is TGCAGTGCTAGAAGCCGGACTAGCGGAATCACCGGGGAGCTGTTTTTT. J is TRBJ2-2 and V is TRBV20-1, with 10 bases lining up with TRBD2. CDR1 is DFQATT, CDR2 SNEGSKA, per germline (reference sequence). The trim removed 2 bases at V and 4 bases at J, leaving 7 bases unmatched. The CDR3 totals 16 residues.

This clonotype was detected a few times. The CDR3 nucleotides are TGTGCCAGCAACACCGGGACGGGGGTCTACGAGCAGTACTTC. Its protein product is CASNTGTGVYEQYF. The V gene is TRBV6-1, the J gene TRBJ2-7; D possibly corresponds to TRBD2 (6 bases). V was clipped by 7 bases and J by 3 bases, with 16 bases between them. Looked up from germline, CDR1 is MNHNS and CDR2 is SASEGT. There are 14 residues in the CDR3.

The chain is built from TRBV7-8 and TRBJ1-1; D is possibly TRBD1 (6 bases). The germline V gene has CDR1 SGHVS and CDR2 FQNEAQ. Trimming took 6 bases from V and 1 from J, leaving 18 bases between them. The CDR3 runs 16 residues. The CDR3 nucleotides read TGTGCCAGCAGGCGAACTACCGGGACATCGAACACTGAAGCTTTCTTT. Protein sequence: CASRRTTGTSNTEAFF.

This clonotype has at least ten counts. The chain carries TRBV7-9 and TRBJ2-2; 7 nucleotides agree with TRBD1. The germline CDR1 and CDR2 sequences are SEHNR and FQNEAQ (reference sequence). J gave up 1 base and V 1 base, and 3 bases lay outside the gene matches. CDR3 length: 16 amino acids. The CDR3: CASSLGRQGNTGELFF. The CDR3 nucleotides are TGTGCCAGCAGCTTAGGACGACAGGGGAACACCGGGGAGCTGTTTTTT.